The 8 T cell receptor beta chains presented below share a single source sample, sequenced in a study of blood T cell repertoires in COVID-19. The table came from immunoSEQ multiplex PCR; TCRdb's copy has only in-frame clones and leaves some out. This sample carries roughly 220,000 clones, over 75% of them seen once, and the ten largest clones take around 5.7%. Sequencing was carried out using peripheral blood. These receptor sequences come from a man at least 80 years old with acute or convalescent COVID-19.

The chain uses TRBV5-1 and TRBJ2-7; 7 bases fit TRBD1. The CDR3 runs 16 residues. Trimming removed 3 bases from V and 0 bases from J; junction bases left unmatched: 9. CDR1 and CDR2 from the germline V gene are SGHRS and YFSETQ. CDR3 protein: CASSSPPGQNSYEQYF. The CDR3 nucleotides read TGCGCCAGCAGCTCTCCCCCGGGACAGAACTCCTACGAGCAGTACTTC.

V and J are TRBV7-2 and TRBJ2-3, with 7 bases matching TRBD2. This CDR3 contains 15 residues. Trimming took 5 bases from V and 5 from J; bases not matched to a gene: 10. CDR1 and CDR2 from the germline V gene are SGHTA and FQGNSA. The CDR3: CASSEQAGAEDTQYF. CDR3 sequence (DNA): TGTGCCAGCAGCGAACAGGCGGGAGCGGAAGATACGCAGTATTTT.

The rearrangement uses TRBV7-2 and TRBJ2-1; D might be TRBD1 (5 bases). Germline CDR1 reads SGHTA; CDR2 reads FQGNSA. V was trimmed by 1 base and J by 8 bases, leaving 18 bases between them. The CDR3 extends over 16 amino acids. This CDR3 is CASSLGGAATKHEQFF. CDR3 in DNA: TGTGCCAGCAGCTTAGGTGGGGCGGCCACGAAGCATGAGCAGTTCTTC.

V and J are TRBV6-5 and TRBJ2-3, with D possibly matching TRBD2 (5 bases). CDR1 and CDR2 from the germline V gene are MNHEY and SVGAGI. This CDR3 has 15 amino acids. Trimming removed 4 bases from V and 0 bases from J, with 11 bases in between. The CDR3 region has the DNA TGTGCCAGCAGTTGGCTAGCAGCTAGCACAGATACGCAGTATTTT. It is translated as CASSWLAASTDTQYF.

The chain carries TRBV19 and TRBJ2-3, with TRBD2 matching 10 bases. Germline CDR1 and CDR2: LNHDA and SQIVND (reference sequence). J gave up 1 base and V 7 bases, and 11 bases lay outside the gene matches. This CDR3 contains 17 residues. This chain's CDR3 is CASNIRSGGGGTDTQYF. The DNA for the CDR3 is TGTGCCAGTAACATCCGAAGCGGGGGGGGAGGCACAGATACGCAGTATTTT.

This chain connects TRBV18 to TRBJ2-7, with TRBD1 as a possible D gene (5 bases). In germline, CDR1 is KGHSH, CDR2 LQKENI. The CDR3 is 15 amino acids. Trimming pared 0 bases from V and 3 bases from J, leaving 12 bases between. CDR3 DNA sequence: TGTGCCAGCTCACCACCTTCCAGGGAAGGCTACGAGCAGTACGTC. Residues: CASSPPSREGYEQYV.

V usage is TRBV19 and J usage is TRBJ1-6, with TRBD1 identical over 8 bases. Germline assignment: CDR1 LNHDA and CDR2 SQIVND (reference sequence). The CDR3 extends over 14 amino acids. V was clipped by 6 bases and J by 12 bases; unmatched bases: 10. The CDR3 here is CASRQDRDRGPLHF. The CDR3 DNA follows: TGTGCCAGTAGGCAGGACAGGGATCGGGGACCCCTCCACTTT.

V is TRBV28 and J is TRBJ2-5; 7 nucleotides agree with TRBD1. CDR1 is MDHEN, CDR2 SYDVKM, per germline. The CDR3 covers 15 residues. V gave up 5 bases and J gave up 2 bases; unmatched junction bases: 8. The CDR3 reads CASSRQGYPQETQYF. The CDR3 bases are TGTGCCAGCAGTCGACAGGGCTATCCTCAAGAGACCCAGTACTTC.